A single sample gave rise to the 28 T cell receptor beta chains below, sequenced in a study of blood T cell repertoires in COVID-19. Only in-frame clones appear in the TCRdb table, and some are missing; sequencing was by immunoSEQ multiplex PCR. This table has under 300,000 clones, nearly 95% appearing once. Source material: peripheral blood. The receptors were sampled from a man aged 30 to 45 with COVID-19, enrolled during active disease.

The CDR3 DNA follows: TGTGCTAGTGGTTTGGTACTACGTGGGGTCAGGGGTTTTGATCCACCCACCTTC. It specifies CASGLVLRGVRGFDPPTF. V is TRBV12-5 and J is TRBJ1-2, with D perhaps matching TRBD1 (6 bases). This CDR3 spans 18 amino acids. Trimming left V 0 bases short and J 13 bases short, with 30 bases between. The germline V gene encodes CDR1 LGHNT and CDR2 FRNRAP.

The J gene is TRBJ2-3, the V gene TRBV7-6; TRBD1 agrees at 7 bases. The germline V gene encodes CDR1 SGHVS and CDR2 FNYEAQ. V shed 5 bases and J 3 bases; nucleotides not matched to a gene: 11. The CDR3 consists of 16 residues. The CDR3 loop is CASSGYRGLWTDTQYF. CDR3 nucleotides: TGTGCCAGCAGCGGATACAGGGGCTTATGGACAGATACGCAGTATTTT. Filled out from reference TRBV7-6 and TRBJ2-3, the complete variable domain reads GAGVSQSPRYKVTKRGQDVALRCDPISGHVSLYWYRQALGQGPEFLTYFNYEAQQDKSGLPNDRFSAERPEGSISTLTIQRTEQRDSAMYRCASSGYRGLWTDTQYFGPGTRLTVL.

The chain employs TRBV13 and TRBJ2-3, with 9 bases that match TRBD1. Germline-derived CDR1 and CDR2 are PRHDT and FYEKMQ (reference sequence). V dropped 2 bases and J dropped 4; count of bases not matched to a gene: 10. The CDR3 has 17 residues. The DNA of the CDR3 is TGTGCCAGCAGCTTATGGACAGGGGCCCTTAGCCCAGATACGCAGTATTTT. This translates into CASSLWTGALSPDTQYF.

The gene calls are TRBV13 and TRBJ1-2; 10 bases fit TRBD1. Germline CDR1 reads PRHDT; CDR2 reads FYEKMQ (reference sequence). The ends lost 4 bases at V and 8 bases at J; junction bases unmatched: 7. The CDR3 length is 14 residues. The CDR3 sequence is CASSSTGTGVGYTF. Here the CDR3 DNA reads TGTGCCAGCAGCTCCACCGGGACAGGGGTCGGCTACACCTTC.

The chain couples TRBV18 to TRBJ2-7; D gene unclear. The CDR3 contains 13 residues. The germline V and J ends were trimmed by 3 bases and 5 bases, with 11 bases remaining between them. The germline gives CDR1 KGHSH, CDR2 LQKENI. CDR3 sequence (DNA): TGTGCCAGCTCACCGCGCGGTCCCCACGAGCAGTACTTC. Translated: CASSPRGPHEQYF. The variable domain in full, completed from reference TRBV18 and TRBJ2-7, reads NAGVMQNPRHLVRRRGQEARLRCSPMKGHSHVYWYRQLPEEGLKFMVYLQKENIIDESGMPKERFSAEFPKEGPSILRIQQVVRGDSAAYFCASSPRGPHEQYFGPGTRLTVT.

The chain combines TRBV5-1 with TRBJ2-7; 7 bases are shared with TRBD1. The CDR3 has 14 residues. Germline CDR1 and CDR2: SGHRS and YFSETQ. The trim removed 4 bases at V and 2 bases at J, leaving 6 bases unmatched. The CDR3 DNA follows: TGCGCCAGCAGCACCCGGACAGGTACCTACGAGCAGTACTTC. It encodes CASSTRTGTYEQYF.

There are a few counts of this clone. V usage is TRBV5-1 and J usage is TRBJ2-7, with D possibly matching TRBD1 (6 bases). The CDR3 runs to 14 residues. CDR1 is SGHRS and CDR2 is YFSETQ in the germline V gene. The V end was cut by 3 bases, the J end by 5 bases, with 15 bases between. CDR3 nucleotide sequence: TGCGCCAGCAGCTCGAAACAACAGGGTAACGAGCAGTACTTC. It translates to CASSSKQQGNEQYF. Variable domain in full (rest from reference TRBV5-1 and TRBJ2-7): KAGVTQTPRYLIKTRGQQVTLSCSPISGHRSVSWYQQTPGQGLQFLFEYFSETQRNKGNFPGRFSGRQFSNSRSEMNVSTLELGDSALYLCASSSKQQGNEQYFGPGTRLTVT.

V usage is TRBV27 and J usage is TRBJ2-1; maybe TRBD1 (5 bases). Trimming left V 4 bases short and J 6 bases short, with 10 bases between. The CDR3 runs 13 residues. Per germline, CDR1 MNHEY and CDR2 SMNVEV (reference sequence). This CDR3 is CASSYIRGNEQFF. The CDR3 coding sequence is TGTGCCAGCAGTTATATTAGGGGCAATGAGCAGTTCTTC.

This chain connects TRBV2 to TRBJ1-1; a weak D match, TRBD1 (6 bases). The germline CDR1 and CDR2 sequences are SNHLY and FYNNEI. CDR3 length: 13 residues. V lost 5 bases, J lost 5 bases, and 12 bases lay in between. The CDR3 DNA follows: TGTGCCAGCAGTTCAGGGGTCGGAACTGAAGCTTTCTTT. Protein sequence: CASSSGVGTEAFF.

For the CDR3, the DNA is TGCGCCAGCAGCTTGCAGGGCGCCTACAATGAGCAGTTCTTC. Protein sequence: CASSLQGAYNEQFF. The chain has TRBV5-1 and TRBJ2-1, with D perhaps TRBD1 (5 bases). V was cut by 1 base and J by 2 bases, with 7 bases left in between. The CDR3 extends over 14 amino acids. Germline V gene lookup returns CDR1 SGHRS and CDR2 YFSETQ. Looking up the rest from reference TRBV5-1 and TRBJ2-1 gives the full variable domain: KAGVTQTPRYLIKTRGQQVTLSCSPISGHRSVSWYQQTPGQGLQFLFEYFSETQRNKGNFPGRFSGRQFSNSRSEMNVSTLELGDSALYLCASSLQGAYNEQFFGPGTRLTVL.

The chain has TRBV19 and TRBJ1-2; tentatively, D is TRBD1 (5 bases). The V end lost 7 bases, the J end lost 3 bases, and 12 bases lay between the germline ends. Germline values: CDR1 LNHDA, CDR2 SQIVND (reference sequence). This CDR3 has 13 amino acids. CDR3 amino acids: CASIGGVDYGYTF. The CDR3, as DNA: TGTGCCAGTATTGGAGGGGTGGACTATGGCTACACCTTC.

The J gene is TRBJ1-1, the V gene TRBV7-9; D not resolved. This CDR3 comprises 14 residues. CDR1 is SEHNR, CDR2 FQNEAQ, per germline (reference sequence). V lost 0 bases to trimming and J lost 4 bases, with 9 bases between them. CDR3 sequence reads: CASSLARETTEAFF. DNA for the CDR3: TGTGCCAGCAGCTTAGCGCGGGAAACCACTGAAGCTTTCTTT.

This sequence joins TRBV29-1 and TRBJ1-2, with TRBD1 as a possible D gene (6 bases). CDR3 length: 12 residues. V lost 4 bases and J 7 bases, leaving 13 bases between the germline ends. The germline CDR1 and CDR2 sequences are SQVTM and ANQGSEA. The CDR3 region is CSVAPQGSGYTF. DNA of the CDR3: TGCAGCGTTGCCCCTCAGGGGTCTGGCTACACCTTC.

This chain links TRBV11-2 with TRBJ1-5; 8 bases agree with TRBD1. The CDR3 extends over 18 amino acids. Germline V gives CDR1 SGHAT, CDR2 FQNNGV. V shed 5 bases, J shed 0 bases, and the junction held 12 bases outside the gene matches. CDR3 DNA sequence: TGTGCCAGCAGCCCCGGGGGGACAGGAGCCTATAGCAATCAGCCCCAGCATTTT. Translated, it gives CASSPGGTGAYSNQPQHF. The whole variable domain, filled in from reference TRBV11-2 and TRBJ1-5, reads EAGVAQSPRYKIIEKRQSVAFWCNPISGHATLYWYQQILGQGPKLLIQFQNNGVVDDSQLPKDRFSAERLKGVDSTLKIQPAKLEDSAVYLCASSPGGTGAYSNQPQHFGDGTRLSIL.

The CDR3 sequence: CASRTTGNEQFF. Here the CDR3 DNA reads TGTGCCAGCCGCACCACGGGAAATGAGCAGTTCTTC. The chain is built from TRBV7-9 and TRBJ2-1; possibly TRBD2 for D (5 bases). The CDR3 extends over 12 amino acids. Per germline, CDR1 SEHNR and CDR2 FQNEAQ (reference sequence). The germline V and J ends were trimmed by 8 bases and 7 bases, with 12 bases remaining between them.

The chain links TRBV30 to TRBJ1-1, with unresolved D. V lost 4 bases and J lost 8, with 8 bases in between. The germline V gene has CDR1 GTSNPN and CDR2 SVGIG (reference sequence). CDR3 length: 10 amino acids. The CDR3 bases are TGTGCCTGGAATCGCAGGGAAGCTTTCTTT. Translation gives CAWNRREAFF.

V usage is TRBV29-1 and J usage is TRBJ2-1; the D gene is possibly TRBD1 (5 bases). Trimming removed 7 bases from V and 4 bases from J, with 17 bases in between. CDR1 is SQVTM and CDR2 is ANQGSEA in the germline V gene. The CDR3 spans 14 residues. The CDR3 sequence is CSESRVTHYNEQFF. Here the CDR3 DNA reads TGCAGCGAATCCAGGGTCACCCATTACAATGAGCAGTTCTTC.

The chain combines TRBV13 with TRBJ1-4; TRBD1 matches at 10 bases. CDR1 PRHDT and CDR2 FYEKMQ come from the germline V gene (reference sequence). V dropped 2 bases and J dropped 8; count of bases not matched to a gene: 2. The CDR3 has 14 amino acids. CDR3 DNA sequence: TGTGCCAGCAGCTTACCGGGACAGGGGGAAAAACTGTTTTTT. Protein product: CASSLPGQGEKLFF.

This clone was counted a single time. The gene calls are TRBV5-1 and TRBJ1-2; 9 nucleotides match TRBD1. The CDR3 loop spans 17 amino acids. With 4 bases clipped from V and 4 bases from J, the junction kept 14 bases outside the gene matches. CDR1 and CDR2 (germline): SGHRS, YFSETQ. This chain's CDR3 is CASSPTGGSLGGYGYTF. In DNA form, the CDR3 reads TGCGCCAGCAGCCCAACAGGGGGCTCCCTAGGGGGCTATGGCTACACCTTC.

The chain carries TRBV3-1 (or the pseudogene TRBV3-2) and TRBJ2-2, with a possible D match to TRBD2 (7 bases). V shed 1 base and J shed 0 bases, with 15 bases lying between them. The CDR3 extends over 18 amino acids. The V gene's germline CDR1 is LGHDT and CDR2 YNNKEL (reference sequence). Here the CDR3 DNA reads TGTGCCAGCAGCCAAGCAAGGGGAGGGACATCGAACACCGGGGAGCTGTTTTTT. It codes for CASSQARGGTSNTGELFF.

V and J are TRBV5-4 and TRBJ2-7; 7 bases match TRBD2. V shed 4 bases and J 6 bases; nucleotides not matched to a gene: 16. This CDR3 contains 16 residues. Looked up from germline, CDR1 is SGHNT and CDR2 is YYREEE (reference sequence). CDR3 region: CASSPKTSAWRSEQYF. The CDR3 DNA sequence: TGTGCCAGCAGCCCGAAAACTAGCGCGTGGAGGAGCGAGCAGTACTTC.

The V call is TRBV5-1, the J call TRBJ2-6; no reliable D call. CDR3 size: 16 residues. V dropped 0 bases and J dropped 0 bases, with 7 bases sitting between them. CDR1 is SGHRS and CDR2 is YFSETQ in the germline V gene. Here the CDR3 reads CASSLGALSGANVLTF. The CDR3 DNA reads TGCGCCAGCAGCTTGGGAGCGCTCTCTGGGGCCAACGTCCTGACTTTC.

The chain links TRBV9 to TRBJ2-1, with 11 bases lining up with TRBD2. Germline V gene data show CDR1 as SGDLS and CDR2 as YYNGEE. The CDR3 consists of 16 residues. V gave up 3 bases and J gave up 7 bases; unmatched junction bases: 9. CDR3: CASSGELAGVRNEQFF. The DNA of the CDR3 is TGTGCCAGCAGCGGCGAACTAGCGGGGGTGAGGAATGAGCAGTTCTTC.

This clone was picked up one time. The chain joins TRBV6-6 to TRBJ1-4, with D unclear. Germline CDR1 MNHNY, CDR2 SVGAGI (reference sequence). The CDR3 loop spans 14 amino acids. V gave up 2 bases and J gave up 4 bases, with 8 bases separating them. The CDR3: CASSYRGSNEKLFF. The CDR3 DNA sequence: TGTGCCAGCAGTTACCGAGGCAGTAATGAAAAACTGTTTTTT.

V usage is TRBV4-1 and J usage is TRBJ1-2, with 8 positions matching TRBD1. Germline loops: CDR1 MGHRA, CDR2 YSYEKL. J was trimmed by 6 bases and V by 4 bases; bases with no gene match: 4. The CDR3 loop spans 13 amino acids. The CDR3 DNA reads TGCGCCAGCAGCCCTCAGGGGGCGGATGGCTACACCTTC. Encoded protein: CASSPQGADGYTF.

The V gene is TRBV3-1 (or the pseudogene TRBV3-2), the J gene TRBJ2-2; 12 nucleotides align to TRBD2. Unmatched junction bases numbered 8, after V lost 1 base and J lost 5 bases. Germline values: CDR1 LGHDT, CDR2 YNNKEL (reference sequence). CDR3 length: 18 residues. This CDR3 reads CASSQGPSGGAWTGELFF. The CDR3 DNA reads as TGTGCCAGCAGCCAAGGTCCTAGCGGGGGGGCCTGGACCGGGGAGCTGTTTTTT.

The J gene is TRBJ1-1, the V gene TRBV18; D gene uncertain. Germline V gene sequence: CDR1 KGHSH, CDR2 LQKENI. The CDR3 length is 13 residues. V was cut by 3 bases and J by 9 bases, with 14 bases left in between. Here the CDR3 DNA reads TGTGCCAGCTCACCGGACTTTGGCAGTCAAGCTTTCTTT. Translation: CASSPDFGSQAFF. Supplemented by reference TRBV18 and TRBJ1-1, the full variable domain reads NAGVMQNPRHLVRRRGQEARLRCSPMKGHSHVYWYRQLPEEGLKFMVYLQKENIIDESGMPKERFSAEFPKEGPSILRIQQVVRGDSAAYFCASSPDFGSQAFFGQGTRLTVV.

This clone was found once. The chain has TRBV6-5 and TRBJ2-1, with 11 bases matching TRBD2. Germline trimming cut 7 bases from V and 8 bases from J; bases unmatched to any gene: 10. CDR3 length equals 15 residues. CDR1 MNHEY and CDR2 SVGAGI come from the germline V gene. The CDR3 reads CASTQTGTSGDEQFF. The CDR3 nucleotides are TGTGCCAGCACCCAAACAGGGACTAGCGGCGATGAGCAGTTCTTC.